What follows are 29 T cell receptor beta chains derived from one specimen sequenced in a study of shared clonotypes between healthy human individuals. Libraries were prepared by immunoSEQ multiplex PCR; TCRdb keeps only in-frame clonotypes and omits some of them. The table lists approximately 500,000 clones, 75% to 80% of them singletons, with roughly an eighth in the top ten. Sequencing used PBMCs. These TCRs come from a woman between 40 and 50 years old in good health. Some clones in this sample may be carry-over from other donors' samples.

This clone occurred a few times. This CDR3 is CASSPPGGALRYGYTF. The CDR3 nucleotides are TGTGCCAGCAGCCCCCCGGGGGGGGCCCTTCGGTATGGCTACACCTTC. The V and J genes are TRBV28 and TRBJ1-2; D may be TRBD1 (6 bases). Germline V CDR1 and CDR2: MDHEN, SYDVKM. V lost 6 bases and J 5 bases, leaving 22 bases between the germline ends. The CDR3 sequence is 16 residues long.

This clone was picked up many times. The chain links TRBV6-4 to TRBJ2-1; 10 nucleotides agree with TRBD2. Per germline, CDR1 MRHNA and CDR2 SNTAGT. The junction had 12 bases not matched to a gene; V was cut back by 8 bases and J by 8 bases. CDR3 size: 15 residues. CDR3 coding DNA: TGTGCCAGCTCTAGAGAGCGGGAGGGCCCGGATGAGCAGTTCTTC. It specifies CASSREREGPDEQFF.

The sample holds a few counts of this clone. The rearrangement uses TRBV19 and TRBJ2-2; D is ambiguous. This CDR3 has 13 residues. With 5 bases removed from V and 7 bases from J, the gap between germline ends came to 11 bases. CDR1 and CDR2 from the germline V gene are LNHDA and SQIVND (reference sequence). The CDR3 loop reads CASSQTSVGELFF. CDR3 DNA: TGTGCCAGTAGTCAGACCTCGGTCGGGGAGCTGTTTTTT.

The chain joins TRBV2 to TRBJ2-7; 8 positions agree with TRBD1. Germline V gene lookup returns CDR1 SNHLY and CDR2 FYNNEI. The CDR3 is 14 amino acids. The ends lost 7 bases at V and 7 bases at J; junction bases unmatched: 12. CDR3 sequence: CASTPDRVGDEQYF. The CDR3, as DNA: TGTGCCAGCACCCCGGACAGGGTTGGGGATGAGCAGTACTTC.

The chain joins TRBV7-3 to TRBJ2-6; D uncertain. This CDR3 has 15 amino acids. The V end was cut by 5 bases, the J end by 0 bases, with 8 bases between. The germline CDR1 and CDR2 sequences are SGHTA and FQGTGA. The DNA for the CDR3 is TGTGCCAGCAGCCCCGTATTCTCTGGGGCCAACGTCCTGACTTTC. Translation gives CASSPVFSGANVLTF.

V usage is TRBV5-8 and J usage is TRBJ1-2, with D perhaps matching TRBD1 (5 bases). V shed 6 bases and J shed 3 bases, with 21 bases lying between them. CDR1 is SGHTS, CDR2 YDEGEE, per germline. This CDR3 has 16 amino acids. Written as DNA, the CDR3 is TGTGCCAGCACCAACCTTGTGCGTACCAGGGACTATGGCTACACCTTC. Protein: CASTNLVRTRDYGYTF.

The rearrangement links TRBV27 to TRBJ2-4; D is perhaps TRBD1 or TRBD2 (5 bases each). The CDR3 spans 16 residues. Germline V gene lookup returns CDR1 MNHEY and CDR2 SMNVEV (reference sequence). V was cut by 3 bases and J by 0 bases, with 12 bases left in between. The CDR3 DNA follows: TGTGCCAGCAGTTTGGGGACGGTAGGAGCCAAAAACATTCAGTACTTC. This encodes CASSLGTVGAKNIQYF.

The chain recombines TRBV28 with TRBJ1-5; 7 bases fit TRBD1. Germline V lookup: CDR1 MDHEN, CDR2 SYDVKM. J lost 4 bases, V lost 6 bases, and 15 bases had no gene match. This CDR3 contains 17 residues. DNA for the CDR3: TGTGCCAGCAGCTCCTCCAGGGGACAGCGCGCAAATCAGCCCCAGCATTTT. It specifies CASSSSRGQRANQPQHF. Variable domain in full (rest from reference TRBV28 and TRBJ1-5): DVKVTQSSRYLVKRTGEKVFLECVQDMDHENMFWYRQDPGLGLRLIYFSYDVKMKEKGDIPEGYSVSREKKERFSLILESASTNQTSMYLCASSSSRGQRANQPQHFGDGTRLSIL.

This chain links TRBV5-1 with TRBJ1-1; a weak D match, TRBD1 (6 bases). From germline, CDR1 is SGHRS and CDR2 YFSETQ. There are 14 residues in the CDR3. The V gene lost 4 bases and the J gene lost 4 bases, with 14 bases spanning the gap. DNA of the CDR3: TGCGCCAGCAGCCCCGCACAGGGTGGCACTGAAGCTTTCTTT. Encoded protein: CASSPAQGGTEAFF. The complete variable domain, with remaining parts taken from reference TRBV5-1 and TRBJ1-1, reads KAGVTQTPRYLIKTRGQQVTLSCSPISGHRSVSWYQQTPGQGLQFLFEYFSETQRNKGNFPGRFSGRQFSNSRSEMNVSTLELGDSALYLCASSPAQGGTEAFFGQGTRLTVV.

The V call is TRBV30, the J call TRBJ1-2; D gene uncertain. Trimming stripped 3 bases from V and 0 bases from J, with 8 bases between. Looked up from germline, CDR1 is GTSNPN and CDR2 is SVGIG (reference sequence). The CDR3 length is 13 residues. DNA of the CDR3: TGTGCCTGGAGAAGAACCACTAACTATGGCTACACCTTC. Translation: CAWRRTTNYGYTF.

The chain joins TRBV29-1 to TRBJ2-1; weak D call: TRBD2 (6 bases). Trimming shortened V by 6 bases and J by 12 bases, and 15 bases separated the two germline ends. Germline V gene sequence: CDR1 SQVTM, CDR2 ANQGSEA. This CDR3 has 11 residues. CDR3 protein: CSVGDFPRQFF. The CDR3 coding sequence is TGCAGCGTCGGGGACTTCCCGCGGCAGTTCTTC.

The gene calls are TRBV7-2 and TRBJ2-7; the D is unclear. Germline assignment: CDR1 SGHTA and CDR2 FQGNSA. The V end was cut by 3 bases, the J end by 0 bases, with 6 bases between. This CDR3 spans 13 amino acids. DNA of the CDR3: TGTGCCAGCAGCTTCACGAGCTCCTACGAGCAGTACTTC. Its protein product is CASSFTSSYEQYF.

This clone has a handful of counts. This sequence joins TRBV7-9 and TRBJ1-6; D gene uncertain. V was shortened by 2 bases and J by 8 bases, with 10 bases between the two germline ends. Germline loops: CDR1 SEHNR, CDR2 FQNEAQ (reference sequence). CDR3 size: 14 residues. The CDR3 here is CASSLSTLDSPLHF. Here the CDR3 DNA reads TGTGCCAGCAGCTTATCGACATTAGATTCACCCCTCCACTTT.

In its sample, this clone was seen once. This sequence joins TRBV18 and TRBJ1-3; 7 nucleotides align to TRBD1. The CDR3 has 17 amino acids. J was trimmed by 0 bases and V by 3 bases; bases with no gene match: 8. Looked up from germline, CDR1 is KGHSH and CDR2 is LQKENI. In DNA form, the CDR3 reads TGTGCCAGCTCACCTAAGACAGGGACGCCCTCTGGAAACACCATATATTTT. Translated: CASSPKTGTPSGNTIYF.

This chain connects TRBV28 to TRBJ1-1; D ambiguous. CDR3 length: 15 residues. The germline gives CDR1 MDHEN, CDR2 SYDVKM. Trimming cost V 7 bases and J 0 bases, with 15 bases left between them. CDR3 DNA sequence: TGTGCCAGCATCCCAGGCGGGCCAATGAACACTGAAGCTTTCTTT. It yields the protein CASIPGGPMNTEAFF.

This CDR3 is CASRKDSNEKLFF. The CDR3 DNA sequence: TGTGCCAGTAGGAAGGACAGTAATGAAAAACTGTTTTTT. This chain links TRBV19 with TRBJ1-4, with D possibly being TRBD1 (6 bases). Germline V gene lookup returns CDR1 LNHDA and CDR2 SQIVND (reference sequence). The CDR3 sequence is 13 residues long. Trimming left V 6 bases short and J 4 bases short, with 9 bases between.

The sample holds one count of this clone. The chain couples TRBV7-2 to TRBJ2-3, with a tentative D call TRBD2 (5 bases). V lost 4 bases and J lost 0, with 14 bases in between. Germline V gene data show CDR1 as SGHTA and CDR2 as FQGNSA. The CDR3 is made up of 16 amino acids. CDR3 sequence reads: CASSSEGETSTDTQYF. The CDR3 region has the DNA TGTGCCAGCAGCTCCGAGGGCGAAACTAGCACAGATACGCAGTATTTT. The complete variable domain, with remaining parts taken from reference TRBV7-2 and TRBJ2-3, reads GAGVSQSPSNKVTEKGKDVELRCDPISGHTALYWYRQSLGQGLEFLIYFQGNSAPDKSGLPSDRFSAERTGGSVSTLTIQRTQQEDSAVYLCASSSEGETSTDTQYFGPGTRLTVL.

V gene TRBV18 combines with J gene TRBJ1-1; D possibly corresponds to TRBD1 (6 bases). CDR1 KGHSH and CDR2 LQKENI come from the germline V gene. The CDR3 runs to 12 residues. Trimming shortened V by 5 bases and J by 7 bases, and 11 bases separated the two germline ends. The CDR3 sequence: CASSTTRGEAFF. The CDR3 DNA is TGTGCCAGCTCAACTACCAGGGGTGAAGCTTTCTTT.

The V call is TRBV19, the J call TRBJ1-2, with 8 bases lining up with TRBD1. Trimming at V came to 5 bases and at J to 8 bases, leaving 4 bases not matched to a gene. There are 12 residues in the CDR3. Looked up from germline, CDR1 is LNHDA and CDR2 is SQIVND (reference sequence). The CDR3 protein is CASSWAGGGYTF. The CDR3 region has the DNA TGTGCCAGTAGTTGGGCAGGGGGCGGCTACACCTTC.

The gene calls are TRBV5-4 and TRBJ2-7, with D perhaps matching TRBD1 (6 bases). Germline CDR1 reads SGHNT; CDR2 reads YYREEE (reference sequence). V was clipped by 0 bases and J by 2 bases, with 15 bases between them. The CDR3 sequence is 16 residues long. DNA of the CDR3: TGTGCCAGCAGCTTGGGCTACTCGACAGGCGCCTACGAGCAGTACTTC. This encodes CASSLGYSTGAYEQYF.

A single count supports this clone. V is TRBV27 and J is TRBJ2-1; TRBD2 matches at 11 bases. There are 18 residues in the CDR3. Germline V gene sequence: CDR1 MNHEY, CDR2 SMNVEV (reference sequence). Trimming removed 3 bases from V and 0 bases from J; junction bases left unmatched: 7. CDR3 DNA: TGTGCCAGCAGTTTCCTGGGACTAGCGGCAGGCTCCTACAATGAGCAGTTCTTC. This gives the protein CASSFLGLAAGSYNEQFF.

This clone turned up a few times. This sequence joins TRBV5-1 and TRBJ2-3; possibly TRBD2 for D (5 bases). Per germline, CDR1 SGHRS and CDR2 YFSETQ. Trimming left V 1 base short and J 0 bases short, with 6 bases between. The CDR3 spans 14 residues. The CDR3 DNA follows: TGCGCCAGCAGCTTGACGGGAAGCACAGATACGCAGTATTTT. It translates to CASSLTGSTDTQYF.

Worth noting for this clone: This specimen includes other DNA sequences encoding the same CDR3. CDR3 in amino acids: CASSLGGNEQFF. CDR3 nucleotide sequence: TGCGCCAGCAGCCTCGGGGGGAATGAGCAGTTCTTC. V usage is TRBV5-1 and J usage is TRBJ2-1, with 7 nucleotides matching TRBD2. Germline V CDR1 and CDR2: SGHRS, YFSETQ. The length of the CDR3 is 12 residues. After removal of 4 bases from V and 7 bases from J, the junction contained 2 bases not matched to a gene. Full variable domain (missing parts from reference TRBV5-1 and TRBJ2-1): KAGVTQTPRYLIKTRGQQVTLSCSPISGHRSVSWYQQTPGQGLQFLFEYFSETQRNKGNFPGRFSGRQFSNSRSEMNVSTLELGDSALYLCASSLGGNEQFFGPGTRLTVL.

This clone was detected many times. V gene TRBV13 combines with J gene TRBJ1-1; no firm D call. Trimming left V 3 bases short and J 4 bases short, with 15 bases between. CDR3 size: 15 residues. CDR1 and CDR2 from the germline V gene are PRHDT and FYEKMQ (reference sequence). CDR3 sequence (DNA): TGTGCCAGCAGCTTCTTAGGCAGCGCGATCACTGAAGCTTTCTTT. It translates to CASSFLGSAITEAFF.

This chain uses TRBV7-9 with TRBJ2-7, with 12 bases matching TRBD2. The V and J ends lost 6 bases and 5 bases, in that order; junction bases with no gene match: 2. Germline V gives CDR1 SEHNR, CDR2 FQNEAQ (reference sequence). The CDR3 contains 13 residues. The CDR3 spells CASRRLAGDEQYF. In nucleotides, the CDR3 is TGTGCCAGCAGACGACTAGCGGGAGACGAGCAGTACTTC.

This chain's CDR3 is CASSFRDNYEQYF. CDR3 in DNA: TGTGCCAGTAGTTTCCGGGACAACTACGAGCAGTACTTC. The V call is TRBV19, the J call TRBJ2-7, with D perhaps TRBD1 (6 bases). CDR1 LNHDA and CDR2 SQIVND come from the germline V gene (reference sequence). Trimming took 5 bases from V and 3 from J, leaving 11 bases between them. This CDR3 spans 13 amino acids. The variable domain in full, completed from reference TRBV19 and TRBJ2-7, reads DGGITQSPKYLFRKEGQNVTLSCEQNLNHDAMYWYRQDPGQGLRLIYYSQIVNDFQKGDIAEGYSVSREKKESFPLTVTSAQKNPTAFYLCASSFRDNYEQYFGPGTRLTVT.

V gene TRBV11-2 combines with J gene TRBJ2-6; D might be TRBD2 (5 bases). The CDR3 has 16 amino acids. The V gene's germline CDR1 is SGHAT and CDR2 FQNNGV. V gave up 0 bases and J gave up 0 bases, with 6 bases separating them. CDR3: CASSLEGSSGANVLTF. CDR3 bases: TGTGCCAGCAGCTTAGAGGGGAGCTCTGGGGCCAACGTCCTGACTTTC.

The chain links TRBV5-1 to TRBJ2-1, with 8 bases that match TRBD2. V dropped 4 bases and J dropped 9; count of bases not matched to a gene: 12. This CDR3 is 15 amino acids long. In germline, CDR1 is SGHRS, CDR2 YFSETQ. CDR3 nucleotide sequence: TGCGCCAGCAGCCTATTAGCGGTCCGGGGGGGTGAGCAGTTCTTC. Its translation: CASSLLAVRGGEQFF.

V is TRBV15 and J is TRBJ2-1; 10 nucleotides match TRBD1. Germline assignment: CDR1 LNHNV and CDR2 YYDKDF (reference sequence). The trim removed 1 base at V and 7 bases at J, leaving 7 bases unmatched. The CDR3 runs to 16 residues. CDR3 nucleotide sequence: TGTGCCACCAGCAGAGGCAGACAGGGGGCGCGTAATGAGCAGTTCTTC. Protein: CATSRGRQGARNEQFF.